The 14 T cell receptor beta chains below come from one sample, sequenced in a study of blood T cell repertoires in COVID-19. The method was immunoSEQ multiplex PCR; TCRdb's version includes in-frame clones alone and lacks a portion of them. The sample lists tens of thousands of clones; 86% were seen once. Sequencing input: peripheral blood. The receptor source for this set is a woman older than 75 with acute or convalescent COVID-19.

J is TRBJ1-3 and V is TRBV19, with D tentatively TRBD1 (5 bases). Deletions cut 3 bases from V and 0 bases from J, with 9 bases between. CDR1 is LNHDA, CDR2 SQIVND, per germline (reference sequence). CDR3 length equals 15 residues. Written as DNA, the CDR3 is TGTGCCAGTAGTATCCTGGGGGGCTCTGGAAACACCATATATTTT. This sequence encodes CASSILGGSGNTIYF.

CDR3 sequence reads: CASSPLGTVNEKLFF. The CDR3 DNA follows: TGTGCCAGCTCACCTCTCGGGACAGTTAATGAAAAACTGTTTTTT. The V and J genes are TRBV18 and TRBJ1-4, with 7 bases matching TRBD1. Per germline, CDR1 KGHSH and CDR2 LQKENI. The CDR3 consists of 15 residues. V lost 3 bases to trimming and J lost 4 bases; unmatched junction nucleotides: 5.

V gene TRBV2 combines with J gene TRBJ1-2; D unresolved. With 4 bases removed from V and 4 bases from J, the gap between germline ends came to 16 bases. The CDR3 extends over 15 amino acids. In germline, CDR1 is SNHLY, CDR2 FYNNEI. In DNA form, the CDR3 reads TGTGCCAGCAGTGGGGCTGACATTTATATCTATGGCTACACCTTC. Translating gives CASSGADIYIYGYTF. The complete variable domain, with remaining parts taken from reference TRBV2 and TRBJ1-2, reads EPEVTQTPSHQVTQMGQEVILRCVPISNHLYFYWYRQILGQKVEFLVSFYNNEISEKSEIFDDQFSVERPDGSNFTLKIRSTKLEDSAMYFCASSGADIYIYGYTFGSGTRLTVV.

As concerns this clone: The junction shows a germline mismatch at one end, possibly a read error. CDR3 bases: TGTGCCAGCAGGGAAGGGACAGGGGCTTCCGGGGAGCTGTTTTTT. Translation gives CASREGTGASGELFF. V and J are TRBV2 and TRBJ2-2, with 10 bases aligning to TRBD1. Germline V CDR1 and CDR2: SNHLY, FYNNEI. The CDR3 consists of 15 residues.

The chain uses TRBV5-4 and TRBJ2-7, with TRBD1 identical over 8 bases. The CDR3 loop spans 14 amino acids. Germline V gives CDR1 SGHNT, CDR2 YYREEE (reference sequence). V dropped 4 bases and J dropped 3; count of bases not matched to a gene: 6. The CDR3 DNA follows: TGTGCCAGCAGCCCTCCGGACAGGGACTACGAGCAGTACTTC. Amino acids: CASSPPDRDYEQYF.

V usage is TRBV30 and J usage is TRBJ2-3; 10 nucleotides match TRBD2. CDR3 length: 15 residues. Trimming took 1 base from V and 2 from J; bases not matched to a gene: 3. CDR1 and CDR2 (germline): GTSNPN, SVGIG (reference sequence). CDR3 residues: CAWSAGLAFTDTQYF. CDR3 in DNA: TGTGCCTGGAGTGCGGGACTAGCGTTCACAGATACGCAGTATTTT. Complete variable domain (other parts from reference TRBV30 and TRBJ2-3): SQTIHQWPATLVQPVGSPLSLECTVEGTSNPNLYWYRQAAGRGLQLLFYSVGIGQISSEVPQNLSASRPQDRQFILSSKKLLLSDSGFYLCAWSAGLAFTDTQYFGPGTRLTVL.

The rearrangement uses TRBV27 and TRBJ2-1, with 7 positions matching TRBD2. Trimming removed 2 bases from V and 4 bases from J; junction bases left unmatched: 8. CDR1 and CDR2 from the germline V gene are MNHEY and SMNVEV (reference sequence). The CDR3 totals 16 residues. The CDR3 region is CASSLRVSSGYNEQFF. CDR3 nucleotide sequence: TGTGCCAGCAGTTTACGGGTATCTAGCGGATACAATGAGCAGTTCTTC.

This sequence joins TRBV19 and TRBJ1-4, with 11 bases that match TRBD1. Trimming removed 6 bases from V and 7 bases from J; junction bases left unmatched: 1. In germline, CDR1 is LNHDA, CDR2 SQIVND (reference sequence). CDR3 size: 13 residues. This CDR3 reads CASSGTGGEKLFF. The CDR3 nucleotides are TGTGCCAGTAGCGGGACAGGGGGTGAAAAACTGTTTTTT.

The rearrangement joins TRBV10-1 to TRBJ2-3; TRBD1 agrees at 11 bases. The trim removed 6 bases at V and 3 bases at J, leaving 5 bases unmatched. In germline, CDR1 is WNHNN, CDR2 SYGVQD (reference sequence). The CDR3 runs to 15 residues. CDR3 in DNA: TGCGCCAGCAGGGCTGGACAGGGGGCAACAGATACGCAGTATTTT. It yields the protein CASRAGQGATDTQYF.

The rearrangement links TRBV9 to TRBJ2-1; perhaps TRBD2 as D (5 bases). CDR1 SGDLS and CDR2 YYNGEE come from the germline V gene. V lost 4 bases to trimming and J lost 8 bases, with 13 bases between them. The CDR3 is 13 amino acids. The chain's CDR3 is CASSRDSGDEQFF. As DNA, the CDR3 is TGTGCCAGCAGCCGCGACTCCGGGGATGAGCAGTTCTTC.

For the CDR3, the DNA is TGTGCCAGCAGTTTACACTGGGGGGGGCGTACGCAGTATTTT. Translated: CASSLHWGGRTQYF. The V gene is TRBV27, the J gene TRBJ2-3; tentatively, D is TRBD2 (7 bases). V lost 2 bases, J lost 8 bases, and 14 bases lay in between. Germline assignment: CDR1 MNHEY and CDR2 SMNVEV (reference sequence). This CDR3 region has 14 residues.

In nucleotides, the CDR3 is TGTGCCAGCAGCGTAGACCCCACGGACTATGGCTACACCTTC. As protein: CASSVDPTDYGYTF. The chain has TRBV9 and TRBJ1-2; D not certain. This CDR3 is built from 14 residues. In germline, CDR1 is SGDLS, CDR2 YYNGEE. With 0 bases removed from V and 3 bases from J, the gap between germline ends came to 9 bases.

The V gene is TRBV29-1, the J gene TRBJ2-1; possibly TRBD1 for D (6 bases). Trimming took 3 bases from V and 4 from J, leaving 16 bases between them. Germline V CDR1 and CDR2: SQVTM, ANQGSEA. The CDR3 loop spans 15 amino acids. The CDR3 coding sequence is TGCAGCGTTGAGAGGACAGAGAAACTATACAATGAGCAGTTCTTC. Protein product: CSVERTEKLYNEQFF.

This clone was seen only a few times. The V and J genes are TRBV11-2 and TRBJ1-2; no definite D call. Germline-derived CDR1 and CDR2 are SGHAT and FQNNGV. The CDR3 is made up of 14 amino acids. V was shortened by 3 bases and J by 12 bases, with 20 bases between the two germline ends. This CDR3 is CASSFGSTGKENTF. In DNA, the CDR3 is TGTGCCAGCAGCTTCGGGAGTACGGGGAAGGAAAACACCTTC.